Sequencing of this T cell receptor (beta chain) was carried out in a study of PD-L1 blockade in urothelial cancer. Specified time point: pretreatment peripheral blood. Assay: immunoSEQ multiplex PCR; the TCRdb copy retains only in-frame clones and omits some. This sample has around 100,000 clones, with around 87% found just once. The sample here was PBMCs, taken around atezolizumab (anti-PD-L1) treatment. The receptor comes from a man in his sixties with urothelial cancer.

The CDR3 nucleotides read TGTGCCAGCAGCTTAGTATCGGACAGAAAATGTTTCTTT. This codes for CASSLVSDRKCFF. The genes are TRBV7-2 and TRBJ1-1; D possibly corresponds to TRBD1 (6 bases). The CDR3 length is 13 residues. V was trimmed by 1 base and J by 13 bases, leaving 16 bases between them. Germline V gene lookup returns CDR1 SGHTA and CDR2 FQGNSA.